This entry concerns a single T cell receptor beta chain. The authors' processing: From reference gene primer amplification, estimates of nucleated cell counts were derived. Repertoires were generated with immunoSEQ multiplex PCR, while TCRdb's copy carries only in-frame clones and drops some. That table furnishes V, J and clone size, whereas the DNA furnished D and trimming. The profile shows roughly 85,000 clones, more than 80% of them singletons. The data were obtained in a study of blood T cell repertoires in COVID-19. Study context: Sources were T cells, B-cell-depleted T cells, or PBMCs; the material itself was cDNA or gDNA.

There are 14 residues in the CDR3. V gave up 6 bases and J gave up 2 bases, with 11 bases separating them. Germline V CDR1 and CDR2: ENHRY, SYGVKD. The sequencing input was peripheral blood. This TCR was sampled from a man aged 45-60 years with active or convalescent COVID-19. The V and J genes are TRBV10-3 and TRBJ2-1, with TRBD1 as a possible D gene (6 bases). CDR3 bases: TGTGCCATCAGCGGGACAAGCACCTACAATGAGCAGTTCTTC. Residues: CAISGTSTYNEQFF.